These 32 T cell receptor beta chains came from one sample sequenced in a study of blood T cell repertoires in COVID-19. The assay was immunoSEQ multiplex PCR, and TCRdb's table has in-frame clones only and misses some. Here the sample spans about 140,000 clones, about 80% being singletons. Sequenced material: peripheral blood. Receptors originate from a man aged 70 or older who had recovered from COVID-19.

In this sample, this clone turned up once. The genes are TRBV7-2 and TRBJ2-5; 15 bases are a match to TRBD2. The CDR3 length is 18 residues. CDR1 and CDR2 (germline): SGHTA, FQGNSA. J was trimmed by 5 bases and V by 5 bases; bases with no gene match: 12. CDR3 nucleotide sequence: TGTGCCAGCAGCACTAGGGGGAGGACTAGCGGGAGGGGCGAGACCCAGTACTTC. Residues: CASSTRGRTSGRGETQYF.

The chain joins TRBV28 to TRBJ1-6, with D possibly being TRBD1 (6 bases). The length of the CDR3 is 14 residues. Trimming pared 8 bases from V and 10 bases from J, leaving 18 bases between. Germline CDR1 reads MDHEN; CDR2 reads SYDVKM. The DNA of the CDR3 is TGTGCCAGCTGGTCGGGGACAAAGGGATCACCCCTCCACTTT. Amino acids: CASWSGTKGSPLHF.

This chain connects TRBV5-1 to TRBJ2-1; 8 positions agree with TRBD1. V lost 3 bases and J lost 2; bases outside the gene matches: 4. CDR3 length: 15 amino acids. CDR1 SGHRS and CDR2 YFSETQ come from the germline V gene. In DNA form, the CDR3 reads TGCGCCAGCAGCTCTGGACAGGGCGCCTACAATGAGCAGTTCTTC. Protein product: CASSSGQGAYNEQFF.

The chain couples TRBV5-4 to TRBJ2-7; 8 bases agree with TRBD2. The CDR3 sequence is 15 residues long. V was clipped by 0 bases and J by 7 bases; unmatched bases: 9. Germline-derived CDR1 and CDR2 are SGHNT and YYREEE (reference sequence). The DNA of the CDR3 is TGTGCCAGCAGCTTGGCCTCGAGCGGGAGTAGAGAGCAGTACTTC. Protein: CASSLASSGSREQYF.

This chain links TRBV12-5 with TRBJ1-5, with 7 bases lining up with TRBD1. The CDR3 has 19 residues. Germline V CDR1 and CDR2: LGHNT, FRNRAP. Trimming took 0 bases from V and 0 from J; bases not matched to a gene: 11. Here the CDR3 reads CASGLVLDRSGFSNQPQHF. Written as DNA, the CDR3 is TGTGCTAGTGGTTTGGTTTTGGACAGGAGTGGGTTTAGCAATCAGCCCCAGCATTTT.

The chain uses TRBV5-6 and TRBJ1-5, with a weak D call TRBD1 (5 bases). V was cut by 1 base and J by 6 bases, with 17 bases left in between. Looked up from germline, CDR1 is SGHDT and CDR2 is YYEEEE. The CDR3 sequence is 16 residues long. The CDR3 bases are TGTGCCAGCAGCTTGTTGCGGCGGGGGGGTAGTCAGCCCCAGCATTTT. This gives the protein CASSLLRRGGSQPQHF.

This clone is a singleton in its sample. This rearrangement joins TRBV9 to TRBJ2-3; 10 bases align to TRBD2. The CDR3 is made up of 16 amino acids. Germline CDR1 reads SGDLS; CDR2 reads YYNGEE. With V trimmed by 0 bases and J by 2 bases, 3 bases remained unmatched. The CDR3, as DNA: TGTGCCAGCAGCGTAGTGGGACTAGCGCTCACAGATACGCAGTATTTT. Translation gives CASSVVGLALTDTQYF.

V is TRBV7-6 and J is TRBJ2-6; D perhaps matches TRBD2 (6 bases). The V gene lost 5 bases and the J gene lost 4 bases, with 6 bases spanning the gap. This CDR3 comprises 13 residues. Germline loops: CDR1 SGHVS, CDR2 FNYEAQ. DNA of the CDR3: TGTGCCAGCAGCCGGGGGGGGGCCAACGTCCTGACTTTC. Its translation is CASSRGGANVLTF.

The chain couples TRBV4-1 to TRBJ2-1; 8 bases align to TRBD2. V dropped 4 bases and J dropped 8; count of bases not matched to a gene: 16. From germline, CDR1 is MGHRA and CDR2 YSYEKL. The CDR3 covers 17 residues. This chain's CDR3 is CASSPPAGTRGQDEQFF. CDR3 in DNA: TGCGCCAGCAGCCCGCCGGCCGGGACTAGGGGCCAGGATGAGCAGTTCTTC.

The table lists this clone with many counts. The V call is TRBV5-1, the J call TRBJ1-4; 12 bases align to TRBD1. CDR1 is SGHRS and CDR2 is YFSETQ in the germline V gene. J lost 8 bases, V lost 7 bases, and 6 bases had no gene match. The CDR3 consists of 14 residues. The CDR3 region is CASGTGGDREKLFF. In DNA form, the CDR3 reads TGCGCCAGCGGGACAGGGGGCGATCGGGAAAAACTGTTTTTT.

V gene TRBV6-4 combines with J gene TRBJ1-5, with 8 positions matching TRBD1. J was trimmed by 11 bases and V by 3 bases; bases with no gene match: 9. The CDR3 spans 14 residues. CDR1 MRHNA and CDR2 SNTAGT come from the germline V gene. In nucleotides, the CDR3 is TGTGCCAGCAGTGATTCGCAGGGGGCAACGGCCCAGCATTTT. Protein product: CASSDSQGATAQHF.

The chain uses TRBV7-2 and TRBJ1-2; D is unresolved. V was clipped by 1 base and J by 13 bases, with 13 bases between them. Germline CDR1 SGHTA, CDR2 FQGNSA. This CDR3 has 12 amino acids. The CDR3 bases are TGTGCCAGCAGCTTAGAACAGACCTTTCGCACCTTC. It is translated as CASSLEQTFRTF. The full variable domain, with the rest looked up from reference TRBV7-2 and TRBJ1-2, is GAGVSQSPSNKVTEKGKDVELRCDPISGHTALYWYRQSLGQGLEFLIYFQGNSAPDKSGLPSDRFSAERTGGSVSTLTIQRTQQEDSAVYLCASSLEQTFRTFGSGTRLTVV.

This clone was detected only a few times. The CDR3 region has the DNA TGTGCCAGCAGAGGGGATTCCACTGAAGCTTTCTTT. Its protein is CASRGDSTEAFF. The J gene is TRBJ1-1, the V gene TRBV2; D is perhaps TRBD1 (5 bases). The CDR3 runs 12 residues. The ends were cut back, 6 bases at V and 4 bases at J, with 9 bases in the middle. Germline V gene sequence: CDR1 SNHLY, CDR2 FYNNEI.

This chain uses TRBV5-8 with TRBJ2-6; TRBD1 might be the D (6 bases). This CDR3 contains 19 residues. The germline gives CDR1 SGHTS, CDR2 YDEGEE. Trimming stripped 1 base from V and 0 bases from J, with 17 bases between. The CDR3, as DNA: TGTGCCAGCAGCTTGTTTGGATCTGGACAGCACTCTGGGGCCAACGTCCTGACTTTC. It specifies CASSLFGSGQHSGANVLTF.

This chain connects TRBV7-2 to TRBJ1-4; 8 positions agree with TRBD1. Trimming removed 1 base from V and 8 bases from J; junction bases left unmatched: 12. Germline V gives CDR1 SGHTA, CDR2 FQGNSA. The CDR3 is made up of 17 amino acids. CDR3 bases: TGTGCCAGCAGCTTAGGGGTAGGGACAGGTGGTCTCGAAAAACTGTTTTTT. Translated, it gives CASSLGVGTGGLEKLFF.

The chain has TRBV7-6 and TRBJ2-3, with D possibly TRBD2 on 6 matching bases. Trimming removed 5 bases at V and 3 bases at J, with 15 bases between. CDR1 and CDR2 from the germline V gene are SGHVS and FNYEAQ. The CDR3 totals 15 residues. In nucleotides, the CDR3 is TGTGCCAGCAGCCCTCTCGGGGGAGTGACAGATACGCAGTATTTT. This encodes CASSPLGGVTDTQYF.

The chain couples TRBV7-6 to TRBJ2-1, with D perhaps TRBD2 (6 bases). The germline V gene has CDR1 SGHVS and CDR2 FNYEAQ. This CDR3 has 15 residues. Between the trimmed V and J ends, which lost 1 base and 6 bases, there was a span of 13 bases. The DNA of the CDR3 is TGTGCCAGCAGCTTAGGTACTGGACTACTCAATGAGCAGTTCTTC. Translation gives CASSLGTGLLNEQFF.

This clone appeared a few times. The rearrangement uses TRBV9 and TRBJ2-7; D gene unclear. V lost 0 bases and J 0 bases, leaving 10 bases between the germline ends. Germline values: CDR1 SGDLS, CDR2 YYNGEE. The length of the CDR3 is 15 residues. DNA for the CDR3: TGTGCCAGCAGCGTAGATGGCGGAAGCTCCTACGAGCAGTACTTC. It codes for CASSVDGGSSYEQYF.

This chain connects TRBV4-1 to TRBJ2-7; the match to TRBD2 covers 10 bases. Trimming took 3 bases from V and 0 from J; bases not matched to a gene: 5. The germline CDR1 and CDR2 sequences are MGHRA and YSYEKL. CDR3 length equals 16 residues. The CDR3 region is CASSQATSGLSYEQYF. The CDR3, as DNA: TGCGCCAGCAGCCAGGCGACTAGCGGGCTCTCCTACGAGCAGTACTTC.

The chain employs TRBV7-2 and TRBJ2-1; 11 bases line up with TRBD2. CDR1 is SGHTA, CDR2 FQGNSA, per germline. Unmatched junction bases numbered 4, after V lost 4 bases and J lost 8 bases. The CDR3 has 14 residues. Here the CDR3 reads CASSSLAGGYEQFF. The CDR3, as DNA: TGTGCCAGCAGCTCCTTAGCGGGAGGGTATGAGCAGTTCTTC. Drawing the rest from reference TRBV7-2 and TRBJ2-1, the complete variable domain is GAGVSQSPSNKVTEKGKDVELRCDPISGHTALYWYRQSLGQGLEFLIYFQGNSAPDKSGLPSDRFSAERTGGSVSTLTIQRTQQEDSAVYLCASSSLAGGYEQFFGPGTRLTVL.

The chain joins TRBV7-3 to TRBJ2-1; TRBD2 matches 9 bases. Germline assignment: CDR1 SGHTA and CDR2 FQGTGA. The length of the CDR3 is 16 residues. V gave up 5 bases and J gave up 8 bases; unmatched junction bases: 13. The CDR3 reads CASSPLAGPVIHEQFF. As DNA, the CDR3 is TGTGCCAGCAGCCCGCTAGCGGGACCTGTTATCCATGAGCAGTTCTTC.

The J gene is TRBJ2-1, the V gene TRBV21-1; the D segment call TRBD2 is taken from the table without a DNA check. TRBV21-1 is an annotated pseudogene. This CDR3 is built from 15 residues. The DNA for the CDR3 is TGTGCCAGCAGCAAACGACGGACGGAGGGGAATCAGCAGTTCTTC. It encodes CASSKRRTEGNQQFF.

This chain connects TRBV19 to TRBJ2-7, with D tentatively TRBD2 (6 bases). CDR1 and CDR2 (germline): LNHDA, SQIVND (reference sequence). The CDR3 extends over 15 amino acids. V was cut by 3 bases and J by 2 bases, with 14 bases left in between. In DNA, the CDR3 is TGTGCCAGTAGTATCTTCCTAGCGAAACCCTACGAGCAGTACTTC. Its protein product is CASSIFLAKPYEQYF.

V and J are TRBV15 and TRBJ2-7, with D possibly TRBD1 on 6 matching bases. CDR1 and CDR2 (germline): LNHNV, YYDKDF (reference sequence). With 0 bases removed from V and 2 bases from J, the gap between germline ends came to 17 bases. The CDR3 runs to 17 residues. CDR3 sequence: CATSRDNAPGVTYEQYF. DNA for the CDR3: TGTGCCACCAGCAGAGATAACGCGCCAGGGGTTACCTACGAGCAGTACTTC.

This chain links TRBV5-4 with TRBJ2-5, with TRBD2 identical over 14 bases. J was trimmed by 4 bases and V by 4 bases; bases with no gene match: 9. Germline V gene sequence: CDR1 SGHNT, CDR2 YYREEE (reference sequence). This CDR3 spans 17 amino acids. The CDR3 region has the DNA TGTGCCAGCAGCGCGGGACTAGCGGGAGATGGGGTAGAGACCCAGTACTTC. Translated, it gives CASSAGLAGDGVETQYF.

The V and J genes are TRBV27 and TRBJ2-1, with D unresolved. Germline CDR1 reads MNHEY; CDR2 reads SMNVEV (reference sequence). V was pared by 3 bases and J by 5 bases, with 8 bases between. The CDR3 covers 13 residues. The CDR3 loop reads CASSFSRDNEQFF. In nucleotides, the CDR3 is TGTGCCAGCAGTTTCTCCCGGGACAATGAGCAGTTCTTC.

The chain couples TRBV5-1 to TRBJ2-7; 7 nucleotides agree with TRBD2. Trimming at V came to 1 base and at J to 4 bases, leaving 5 bases not matched to a gene. The CDR3 contains 14 residues. Germline CDR1 SGHRS, CDR2 YFSETQ. In nucleotides, the CDR3 is TGCGCCAGCAGCTTGTACGGCGGGGGATACGAGCAGTACTTC. Translating it yields CASSLYGGGYEQYF.

This clone is a singleton in its sample. V usage is TRBV5-1 and J usage is TRBJ1-4, with no clear D. Between the trimmed V and J ends, which lost 4 bases and 3 bases, there was a span of 10 bases. This CDR3 comprises 14 residues. Germline V lookup: CDR1 SGHRS, CDR2 YFSETQ. The CDR3 nucleotides are TGCGCCAGCAGCGTAGCACAACCTAATGAAAAACTGTTTTTT. It codes for CASSVAQPNEKLFF.

The chain combines TRBV7-8 with TRBJ2-7, with 8 bases fitting TRBD2. Germline V lookup: CDR1 SGHVS, CDR2 FQNEAQ. The CDR3 is 17 amino acids. The V and J ends lost 4 bases and 1 base, in that order; junction bases with no gene match: 12. The CDR3, as DNA: TGTGCCAGCAGCTCAGTTCTCGGACTAGCAGTTTCCTACGAGCAGTACTTC. It translates to CASSSVLGLAVSYEQYF. Based on the CDR3 plus reference TRBV7-8 and TRBJ2-7, the full variable domain is GAGVSQSPRYKVAKRGQDVALRCDPISGHVSLFWYQQALGQGPEFLTYFQNEAQLDKSGLPSDRFFAERPEGSVSTLKIQRTQQEDSAVYLCASSSVLGLAVSYEQYFGPGTRLTVT.

At least ten counts were recorded for this clone. The genes are TRBV29-1 and TRBJ2-2; 7 bases are a match to TRBD2. V was clipped by 4 bases and J by 1 base; unmatched bases: 6. The CDR3 contains 15 residues. Germline V gene lookup returns CDR1 SQVTM and CDR2 ANQGSEA. The CDR3 coding sequence is TGCAGCGTTGCCCCTAGCGGTTGGAACACCGGGGAGCTGTTTTTT. Its protein is CSVAPSGWNTGELFF.

This sequence joins TRBV19 and TRBJ1-3, with TRBD1 as a possible D gene (6 bases). The CDR3 totals 17 residues. V lost 5 bases to trimming and J lost 2 bases, with 19 bases between them. Germline CDR1 reads LNHDA; CDR2 reads SQIVND (reference sequence). The chain's CDR3 is CASSSTGGGLAGNTIYF. The CDR3 DNA sequence: TGTGCCAGTAGTTCAACGGGAGGGGGGCTCGCTGGAAACACCATATATTTT.

CDR3 sequence (DNA): TGTGCCAGCAGTTACGAAGGGAGAACAACTGAAGCTTTCTTT. It encodes CASSYEGRTTEAFF. The chain combines TRBV6-6 with TRBJ1-1; D remains ambiguous. The CDR3 sequence is 14 residues long. From germline, CDR1 is MNHNY and CDR2 SVGAGI (reference sequence). Trimming took 2 bases from V and 5 from J, leaving 12 bases between them.